This T cell receptor beta chain was profiled in a study of blood T cell repertoires in COVID-19. Across the study: PBMCs, B-cell-depleted T cells, or T cells were the source of the cDNA or gDNA that made up the material.

Authors' data handling: Estimation of nucleated cell counts relied on the amplification of reference gene primers. Assay: immunoSEQ multiplex PCR; the TCRdb copy retains only in-frame clones and omits some. V, J and clone size derive from that table, while D and trimming were established from the DNA sequence. The sample consists of tens of thousands of clones, 70% to 90% of them appearing once. V gave up 4 bases and J gave up 5 bases; unmatched junction bases: 6. Germline CDR1 SGDLS, CDR2 YYNGEE. The CDR3 has 15 residues. The receptor comes from a human donor with active COVID-19. The donor label of this sample is uncertain. The chain uses TRBV9 and TRBJ2-5; 12 positions match TRBD2. Sequencing input: peripheral blood. The CDR3 loop reads CASSLTSGSEETQYF. The CDR3 DNA reads as TGTGCCAGCAGCTTGACTAGCGGGAGCGAGGAGACCCAGTACTTC.